The present entry profiles one T cell receptor beta chain with its context. The data were obtained in a study of blood T cell repertoires in COVID-19. Study summary: Material from acute and convalescent COVID-19 was sourced from the United States, Italy and Spain. T cells, B-cell-depleted T cells, or PBMCs provided the cDNA or gDNA that served as material.

In the original analysis: Researchers report that nucleated cell counts were estimated from reference gene primer amplification. Sequencing was performed with immunoSEQ multiplex PCR; in TCRdb, only in-frame clones are kept and a portion is missing. V, J and clone size were drawn from that table, and D and trimming were deduced from the DNA. Among roughly 240,000 clones listed, roughly 85% were seen once. Sequenced material: peripheral blood. The receptor was derived from a man aged 60 to 69 who had recovered from COVID-19.

CDR3 nucleotides: TGTGCCAGTACCACCATGGGGCGGCAGCCCCAGCATTTT. It specifies CASTTMGRQPQHF. The J gene is TRBJ1-5, the V gene TRBV19; possibly TRBD1 for D (5 bases). V dropped 7 bases and J dropped 7 bases, with 14 bases sitting between them. This CDR3 has 13 residues. Per the germline V gene, CDR1 is LNHDA and CDR2 is SQIVND (reference sequence). Filled out from reference TRBV19 and TRBJ1-5, the complete variable domain reads DGGITQSPKYLFRKEGQNVTLSCEQNLNHDAMYWYRQDPGQGLRLIYYSQIVNDFQKGDIAEGYSVSREKKESFPLTVTSAQKNPTAFYLCASTTMGRQPQHFGDGTRLSIL.